This TCR beta chain was documented in a study of shared clonotypes between healthy human individuals. Study observations and caveats: Sorted-subset sequencing was shown by rarefaction to be incomplete despite large depth. Owing to a small donor count, the genetic and exposure-history diversity represented was limited. Sharing across a few donors was seen in 4% to 5% of naive CD4 clonotypes.

Generated by immunoSEQ multiplex PCR, the TCRdb table keeps only in-frame clones and is missing some. The table has millions of clones, around 96% seen once. CD45RO-negative, CCR7-selected cells formed the naive CD8 fraction, which excluded terminally differentiated effector memory CD45RA+ cells. About this clone: Antigen specificity is unknown. Other DNA sequences of this sample code for an identical CDR3.

Looked up from germline, CDR1 is PRHDT and CDR2 is FYEKMQ (reference sequence). CDR3 size: 14 residues. V was shortened by 0 bases and J by 1 base, with 7 bases between the two germline ends. The sample was naive CD8+ T cells sorted from blood. The chain joins TRBV13 to TRBJ2-7; no definite D call. The TCR originated in a man younger than 35 in good health. The CDR3 region is CASSLGRSSYEQYF. The CDR3 nucleotides read TGTGCCAGCAGCTTAGGAAGGAGTTCCTACGAGCAGTACTTC.